Shown below are 7 T cell receptor beta chains from a single sample sequenced in a study of shared clonotypes between healthy human individuals. Libraries were prepared by immunoSEQ multiplex PCR; TCRdb keeps only in-frame clonotypes and omits some of them. The table lists some 2,400,000 clones, around 95% of them singletons. Sequencing was done on a sample of naive CD4+ T cells sorted from blood. This sample's subset: CD45RA+ positively selected. The receptors derive from a young man in good health.

The rearrangement uses TRBV7-9 and TRBJ2-1; D possibly matches TRBD1 or TRBD2 (5 bases each). This CDR3 is 15 amino acids long. Germline V CDR1 and CDR2: SEHNR, FQNEAQ (reference sequence). Trimming cost V 5 bases and J 4 bases, with 15 bases left between them. The CDR3 DNA follows: TGTGCCAGCAGCCCGGGGTCAGGGTCATACAATGAGCAGTTCTTC. It codes for CASSPGSGSYNEQFF. The variable domain in full, with the rest retrieved from reference TRBV7-9 and TRBJ2-1, is DTGVSQNPRHKITKRGQNVTFRCDPISEHNRLYWYRQTLGQGPEFLTYFQNEAQLEKSRLLSDRFSAERPKGSFSTLEIQRTEQGDSAMYLCASSPGSGSYNEQFFGPGTRLTVL.

The CDR3: CASSGRQRDGYTF. In nucleotides, the CDR3 is TGTGCCAGCAGTGGGAGACAGAGAGATGGCTACACCTTC. The rearrangement joins TRBV28 to TRBJ1-2, with D possibly TRBD1 on 5 matching bases. Trimming stripped 5 bases from V and 6 bases from J, with 13 bases between. This CDR3 spans 13 amino acids. Germline assignment: CDR1 MDHEN and CDR2 SYDVKM.

J is TRBJ1-6 and V is TRBV9; 7 nucleotides line up with TRBD1. Germline lookup yields CDR1 SGDLS and CDR2 YYNGEE. V dropped 3 bases and J dropped 0; count of bases not matched to a gene: 9. The CDR3 spans 18 residues. The CDR3 nucleotides read TGTGCCAGCAGCGGTGGCCCGGGACAGAGCTCCTATAATTCACCCCTCCACTTT. Its translation is CASSGGPGQSSYNSPLHF.

The genes are TRBV19 and TRBJ1-1; TRBD1 is a possible D gene (6 bases). This CDR3 spans 14 amino acids. Trimming removed 3 bases at V and 5 bases at J, with 13 bases between. The germline gives CDR1 LNHDA, CDR2 SQIVND (reference sequence). The chain's CDR3 is CASSIGGLRTEAFF. DNA for the CDR3: TGTGCCAGTAGTATCGGGGGGCTTCGGACTGAAGCTTTCTTT.

The chain uses TRBV6-5 and TRBJ1-5; no clear D. Per the germline V gene, CDR1 is MNHEY and CDR2 is SVGAGI. V lost 6 bases to trimming and J lost 6 bases, with 15 bases between them. This CDR3 comprises 14 residues. The CDR3 spells CASSGSGYGQPQHF. The CDR3 DNA reads as TGTGCCAGCAGCGGCTCGGGGTACGGTCAGCCCCAGCATTTT.

The rearrangement joins TRBV18 to TRBJ1-3; D not certain. With 0 bases removed from V and 5 bases from J, the gap between germline ends came to 11 bases. The CDR3 has 15 residues. Germline values: CDR1 KGHSH, CDR2 LQKENI. The CDR3 DNA reads TGTGCCAGCTCACCACCGTCCGGTTCGAGAAACACCATATATTTT. Its translation is CASSPPSGSRNTIYF.

The chain has TRBV28 and TRBJ2-5; weak D call: TRBD1 (5 bases). The J call could be wrong; TRBJ2-7 is a better fit for the DNA end. CDR1 MDHEN and CDR2 SYDVKM come from the germline V gene. The CDR3 covers 15 residues. CDR3 DNA: TGTGCCAGCAGTATTACGACAGTAACAACCTACGAGCAGTACTTC. This gives the protein CASSITTVTTYEQYF.